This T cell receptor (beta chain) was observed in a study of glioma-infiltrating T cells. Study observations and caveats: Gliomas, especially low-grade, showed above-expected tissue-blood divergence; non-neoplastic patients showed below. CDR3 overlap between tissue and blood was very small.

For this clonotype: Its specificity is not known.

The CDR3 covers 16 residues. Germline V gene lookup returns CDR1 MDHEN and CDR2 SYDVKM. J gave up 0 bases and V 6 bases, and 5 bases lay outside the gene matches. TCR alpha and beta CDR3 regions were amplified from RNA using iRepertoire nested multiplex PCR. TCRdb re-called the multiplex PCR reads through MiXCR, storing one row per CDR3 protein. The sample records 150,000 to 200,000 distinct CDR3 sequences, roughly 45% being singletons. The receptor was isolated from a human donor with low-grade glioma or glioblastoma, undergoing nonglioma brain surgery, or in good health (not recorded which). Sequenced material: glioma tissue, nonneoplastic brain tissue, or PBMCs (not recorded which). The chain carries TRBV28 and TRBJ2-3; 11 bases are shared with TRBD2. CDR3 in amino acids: CASSDRTSGSTDTQYF. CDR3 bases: TGTGCCAGCAGCGACAGGACTAGCGGGAGCACAGATACGCAGTATTTT.